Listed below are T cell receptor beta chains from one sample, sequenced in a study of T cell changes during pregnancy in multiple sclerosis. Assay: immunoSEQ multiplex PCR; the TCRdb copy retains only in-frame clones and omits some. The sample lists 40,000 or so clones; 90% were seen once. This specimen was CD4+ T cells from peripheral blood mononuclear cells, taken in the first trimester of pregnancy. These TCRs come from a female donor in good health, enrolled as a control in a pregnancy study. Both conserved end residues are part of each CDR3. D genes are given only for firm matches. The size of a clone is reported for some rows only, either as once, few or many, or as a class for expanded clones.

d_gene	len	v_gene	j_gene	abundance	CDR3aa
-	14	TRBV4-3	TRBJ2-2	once	CASSRDINTGELFF
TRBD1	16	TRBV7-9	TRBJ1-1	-	CASSFLTGATNTEAFF
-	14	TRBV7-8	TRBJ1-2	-	CASSLQTAFYGYTF
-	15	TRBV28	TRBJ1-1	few	CASSPAARGNTEAFF
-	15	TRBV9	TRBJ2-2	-	CASRDGGMGTGELFF
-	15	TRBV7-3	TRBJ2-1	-	CASSLRGVPLNEQFF
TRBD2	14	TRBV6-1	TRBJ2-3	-	CASSDGRSTDTQYF
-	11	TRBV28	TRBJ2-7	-	CAAQGEYEQYF
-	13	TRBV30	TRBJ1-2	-	CAWSVDSQYGYTF
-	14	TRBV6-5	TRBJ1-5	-	CASRLADSNQPQHF
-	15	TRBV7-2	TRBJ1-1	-	CASSPRQNMNTEAFF
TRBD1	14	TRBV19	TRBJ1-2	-	CASSGRQGQDGYTF
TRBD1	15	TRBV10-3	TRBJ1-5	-	CAISEWTGGNQPQHF
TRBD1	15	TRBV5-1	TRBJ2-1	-	CASSPATGGYNEQFF
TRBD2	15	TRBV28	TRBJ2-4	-	CASSLGGGGADIQYF
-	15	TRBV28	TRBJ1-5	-	CASSGYGEGNQPQHF
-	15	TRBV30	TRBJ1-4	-	CAWRHLDSTNEKLFF
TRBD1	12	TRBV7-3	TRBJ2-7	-	CASSHPGGEQYF
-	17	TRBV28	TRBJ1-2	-	CASSLVQGWVGNYGYTF
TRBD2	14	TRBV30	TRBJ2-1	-	CAWEGRGSINKQFF
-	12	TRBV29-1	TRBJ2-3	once	CSVEQSADTQYF
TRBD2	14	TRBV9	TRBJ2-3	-	CASSLGLTSDTQYF
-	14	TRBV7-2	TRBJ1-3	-	CASRSGGSGNTIYF
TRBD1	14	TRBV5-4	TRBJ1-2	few	CASSLRDRVGGYTF
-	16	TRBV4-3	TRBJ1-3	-	CASSPLTGTSGNTIYF
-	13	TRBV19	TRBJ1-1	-	CASTSWEYTEAFF
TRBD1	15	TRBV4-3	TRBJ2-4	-	CASSQGQGNKNIQYF
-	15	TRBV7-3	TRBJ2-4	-	CASSLTGDGKNIQYF
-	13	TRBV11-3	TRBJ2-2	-	CASSLVSTGELFF